This entry describes one TCR beta chain. This specimen comes from a study of T cells in Graves' hyperthyroidism and ophthalmopathy. Overall study context: Before treatment of any kind, peripheral blood was taken at initial diagnosis.

Researchers amplified the TCR beta CDR3 regions from RNA transcripts. Carried out on the TCR CDR3, a first-round RT-PCR used the HTBI primer set. One entry per CDR3 protein, called by TCRdb with MiXCR from the multiplex PCR reads. Among over 250,000 distinct CDR3 sequences, around a quarter were seen once, and the ten largest hold approximately 25%. The CDR3 covers 14 residues. V lost 4 bases to trimming and J lost 2 bases, with 13 bases between them. Germline CDR1 reads SGHRS; CDR2 reads YFSETQ. The hyperthyroidism was newly diagnosed and had lasted under 2 months; the patients were aged 18 to 65. Any patient presenting with uncontrolled infection, other autoimmune disease, pregnancy or lactation was left out. The PBMCs were sourced from fresh peripheral blood (about 10 ml).

The chain employs TRBV5-1 and TRBJ2-7; D possibly corresponds to TRBD1 (6 bases). Sequenced sample: blood. The sequence derives from a man between 35 and 55 years old with Graves' hyperthyroidism that later progressed to Graves' ophthalmopathy. CDR3 region: CASSLRGQAYEQYF. CDR3 nucleotides: TGCGCCAGCAGCCTTCGGGGACAAGCCTACGAGCAGTACTTC. Full variable domain (outside the CDR3, taken from reference TRBV5-1 and TRBJ2-7): KAGVTQTPRYLIKTRGQQVTLSCSPISGHRSVSWYQQTPGQGLQFLFEYFSETQRNKGNFPGRFSGRQFSNSRSEMNVSTLELGDSALYLCASSLRGQAYEQYFGPGTRLTVT.